A selection of T cell receptor beta chains follows, all from one sample in a study of OX40 agonist ivuxolimab in advanced cancers. TCRdb keeps only in-frame clones here, not all; method: immunoSEQ multiplex PCR. The sample shows around 40,000 clones, 82% of them seen only once. The input for sequencing was CD4+ or CD8+ T cells sorted from blood, taken in a trial of the OX40 agonist ivuxolimab. These receptor sequences come from an adult with an advanced solid tumor such as melanoma, head and neck, liver or kidney cancer. CDR3s include the opening cysteine and the closing phenylalanine or tryptophan. Each record gives: V gene, J gene, clone size, D gene, CDR3 protein, CDR3 DNA. D genes are given only for firm matches. Some rows mark clone size as missing; the rest say once, few, many or name a class of expanded clone.

>TRBV18|TRBJ2-7|NA|TRBD1
CASSPGTGGDEQYF
TGTGCCAGCTCACCTGGGACAGGGGGCGACGAGCAGTACTTC
>TRBV5-1|TRBJ1-5|NA|TRBD1
CASSSAGQGNSSNQPQHF
TGCGCCAGCAGCTCCGCAGGACAGGGCAACTCTAGCAATCAGCCCCAGCATTTT
>TRBV4-1|TRBJ2-5|NA|NA
CASSQQGWETQYF
TGCGCCAGCAGCCAACAGGGTTGGGAGACCCAGTACTTC
>TRBV19|TRBJ1-3|once|TRBD1
CASTGQDYIGNTIYF
TGTGCCAGTACGGGACAGGATTATATCGGAAACACCATATATTTT
>TRBV2|TRBJ2-7|once|NA
CATLVQVSYEQYF
TGTGCCACCCTAGTGCAGGTCTCCTACGAGCAGTACTTC
>TRBV27|TRBJ1-6|NA|NA
CASSRTSYNSPLHF
TGTGCCAGCAGCCGAACGTCTTATAATTCACCCCTCCACTTT
>TRBV18|TRBJ2-5|NA|TRBD1
CASRTGGLSTQETQYF
TGTGCCAGTCGGACAGGGGGCCTATCGACCCAAGAGACCCAGTACTTC
>TRBV11-2|TRBJ2-2|NA|NA
CASSPGARAGELFF
TGTGCCAGCAGCCCCGGGGCCCGGGCCGGGGAGCTGTTTTTT
>TRBV5-4|TRBJ2-7|NA|NA
CASSLHNSEQYF
TGTGCCAGCAGCTTGCACAATAGCGAGCAGTACTTC
>TRBV6-1|TRBJ2-1|NA|TRBD2
CASRFWTSSYNEQFF
TGTGCCAGCAGATTTTGGACTAGTTCTTACAATGAGCAGTTCTTC
>TRBV5-8|TRBJ1-1|NA|NA
CASSLRGLGTEAFF
TGTGCCAGCAGCTTAAGGGGGTTGGGCACTGAAGCTTTCTTT
>TRBV4-1|TRBJ2-5|once|NA
CASRRTGTVQETQYF
TGCGCCAGCAGGAGAACTGGGACGGTCCAAGAGACCCAGTACTTC
>TRBV27|TRBJ2-1|NA|NA
CASSFGWERSYNEQFF
TGTGCCAGCAGTTTTGGGTGGGAGAGGTCCTACAATGAGCAGTTCTTC
>TRBV6-6|TRBJ2-7|NA|NA
CASSFGSLGEQYF
TGTGCCAGCAGCTTCGGGTCTCTGGGCGAGCAGTACTTC
>TRBV15|TRBJ2-7|NA|NA
CATSRDRSSPHEQYF
TGTGCCACCAGCAGAGATCGGTCATCCCCCCACGAGCAGTACTTC
>TRBV7-9|TRBJ2-3|NA|TRBD2
CASSPLMVGAGDTQYF
TGTGCCAGCAGCCCCCTGATGGTCGGAGCGGGGGATACGCAGTATTTT
>TRBV5-6|TRBJ1-2|few|TRBD1
CASSFLTVRGRVYGYTF
TGTGCCAGCAGCTTCCTCACGGTCAGGGGGCGGGTCTATGGCTACACCTTC
>TRBV2|TRBJ1-3|NA|NA
CASSQSGGVFSGNTIYF
TGTGCCAGCAGTCAATCCGGGGGGGTTTTCTCTGGAAACACCATATATTTT
>TRBV5-6|TRBJ1-1|once|NA
CASSRPWGTEAFF
TGTGCCAGCAGTAGACCGTGGGGCACTGAAGCTTTCTTT
>TRBV5-1|TRBJ2-1|NA|TRBD2
CASSPRSGSSYNEQFF
TGCGCCAGCAGCCCTAGGAGCGGGAGCTCCTACAATGAGCAGTTCTTC
>TRBV9|TRBJ2-1|once|NA
CASSVEGGSVSNEQFF
TGTGCCAGCAGCGTAGAGGGGGGTAGTGTTAGCAATGAGCAGTTCTTC
>TRBV5-6|TRBJ1-2|NA|NA
CASSLEKTNSYGYTF
TGTGCCAGCAGCTTGGAAAAGACGAATTCCTATGGCTACACCTTC
>TRBV7-6|TRBJ1-3|NA|TRBD1
CASSRGQGNENTIYF
TGTGCCAGCAGCAGGGGACAGGGTAACGAAAACACCATATATTTT
>TRBV6-6|TRBJ1-5|NA|TRBD1
CASSIDRAGQPQHF
TGTGCCAGCAGCATCGACAGGGCGGGGCAGCCCCAACATTTT
>TRBV28|TRBJ2-7|NA|NA
CASSLTSTGTYEQYF
TGTGCCAGCAGTTTAACTTCGACAGGAACCTACGAGCAGTACTTC
>TRBV2|TRBJ1-2|NA|NA
CASSRDINYGYTF
TGTGCCAGCAGTAGGGATATAAACTATGGCTACACCTTC
>TRBV6-5|TRBJ2-2|NA|NA
CASRPPESGGELFF
TGTGCCAGCAGACCCCCGGAGTCGGGCGGGGAGCTGTTTTTT
>TRBV10-1|TRBJ2-5|NA|TRBD2
CASTRLAGVVTQETQYF
TGCGCCAGCACCAGACTAGCGGGAGTGGTGACTCAAGAGACCCAGTACTTC
>TRBV9|TRBJ1-2|NA|NA
CASSVAHTNYGYTF
TGTGCCAGCAGCGTAGCCCATACCAACTATGGCTACACCTTC
>TRBV5-1|TRBJ1-4|NA|TRBD1
CASSPQGTGEKLFF
TGCGCCAGCAGCCCACAGGGGACGGGGGAAAAACTGTTTTTT
>TRBV29-1|TRBJ2-1|NA|NA
CSVCGVPYNEQFF
TGCAGCGTGTGCGGGGTCCCCTACAATGAGCAGTTCTTC
>TRBV19|TRBJ2-3|NA|TRBD1
CASSTHRGRTDTQYF
TGTGCCAGTAGTACGCACAGGGGGCGGACAGATACGCAGTATTTT
>TRBV5-8|TRBJ1-5|NA|NA
CASTWGSRPQHF
TGTGCCAGCACCTGGGGGAGCCGGCCCCAGCATTTT
>TRBV5-4|TRBJ2-3|NA|TRBD1
CASSLWDRADTQYF
TGTGCCAGCAGCTTGTGGGACAGAGCAGATACGCAGTATTTT
>TRBV5-1|TRBJ1-1|NA|NA
CASSSRTANMNTEAFF
TGCGCCAGCAGCTCTAGGACAGCTAACATGAACACTGAAGCTTTCTTT
>TRBV27|TRBJ2-7|NA|NA
CASTYSRGYEQYF
TGTGCCAGCACTTACTCTCGGGGGTACGAGCAGTACTTC
>TRBV5-1|TRBJ1-5|few|TRBD1
CASSFAGQRNQPQHF
TGCGCCAGCAGCTTCGCGGGACAGAGAAATCAGCCCCAGCATTTT
>TRBV6-8|TRBJ1-4|NA|TRBD1
CASRQDRGNEKLFF
TGTGCCAGCAGACAGGACAGGGGAAATGAAAAACTGTTTTTT
>TRBV5-1|TRBJ2-1|NA|NA
CASSLTQGRREQFF
TGCGCCAGCAGCTTAACCCAGGGTCGGCGGGAGCAGTTCTTC
>TRBV10-2|TRBJ1-1|NA|TRBD1
CASSRGGSNTEAFF
TGCGCCAGCAGCAGGGGGGGATCGAACACTGAAGCTTTCTTT
>TRBV5-6|TRBJ2-7|few|NA
CASSPPAGAYEQYF
TGTGCCAGCAGCCCTCCCGCGGGTGCCTACGAGCAGTACTTC
>TRBV4-1|TRBJ2-3|NA|TRBD2
CASSQSGSGADTQYF
TGCGCCAGCAGCCAAAGCGGGAGTGGCGCAGATACGCAGTATTTT
>TRBV5-1|TRBJ2-5|NA|TRBD2
CASSSTLATQETQYF
TGCGCCAGCAGCTCGACACTAGCGACCCAAGAGACCCAGTACTTC
>TRBV4-3|TRBJ2-1|NA|TRBD2
CASSLSASGYNEQFF
TGCGCCAGCAGCCTTTCAGCTAGCGGCTACAATGAGCAGTTCTTC
>TRBV7-9|TRBJ1-4|NA|NA
CASSLGRGNEKLFF
TGTGCCAGCAGCTTAGGCAGGGGCAATGAAAAACTGTTTTTT